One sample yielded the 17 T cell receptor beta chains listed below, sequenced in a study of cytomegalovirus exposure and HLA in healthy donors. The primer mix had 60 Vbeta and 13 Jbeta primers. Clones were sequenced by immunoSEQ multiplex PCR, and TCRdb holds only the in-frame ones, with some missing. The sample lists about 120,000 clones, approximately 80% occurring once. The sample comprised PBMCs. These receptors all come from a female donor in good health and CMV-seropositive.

CDR3 DNA sequence: TGTGCCAGCCTTTTGGGTGGAGCGGGGGGAAACTTAGCCAAAAACATTCAGTACTTC. It translates to CASLLGGAGGNLAKNIQYF. The V gene is TRBV2, the J gene TRBJ2-4; 9 bases are shared with TRBD2. The CDR3 is 19 residues long. Germline V CDR1 and CDR2: SNHLY, FYNNEI. Trimming removed 8 bases from V and 0 bases from J; junction bases left unmatched: 17.

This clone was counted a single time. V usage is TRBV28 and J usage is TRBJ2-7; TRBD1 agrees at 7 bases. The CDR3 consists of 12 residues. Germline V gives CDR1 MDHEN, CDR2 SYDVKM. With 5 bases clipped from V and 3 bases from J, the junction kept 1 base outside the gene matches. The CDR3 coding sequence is TGTGCCAGCAGTGGACAGGTCTACGAGCAGTACTTC. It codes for CASSGQVYEQYF.

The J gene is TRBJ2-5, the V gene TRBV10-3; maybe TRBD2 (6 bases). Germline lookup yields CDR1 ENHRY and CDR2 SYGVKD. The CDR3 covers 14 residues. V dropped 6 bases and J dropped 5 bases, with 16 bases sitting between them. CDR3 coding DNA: TGTGCCATCAGCGCGACGGGACGGGGGGAGACCCAGTACTTC. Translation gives CAISATGRGETQYF.

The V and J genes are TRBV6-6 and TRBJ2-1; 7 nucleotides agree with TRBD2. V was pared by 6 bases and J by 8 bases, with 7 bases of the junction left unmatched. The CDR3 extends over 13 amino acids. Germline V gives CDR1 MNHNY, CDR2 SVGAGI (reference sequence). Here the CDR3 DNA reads TGTGCCAGCAGGGCGGGGGTTACGTATGAGCAGTTCTTC. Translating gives CASRAGVTYEQFF.

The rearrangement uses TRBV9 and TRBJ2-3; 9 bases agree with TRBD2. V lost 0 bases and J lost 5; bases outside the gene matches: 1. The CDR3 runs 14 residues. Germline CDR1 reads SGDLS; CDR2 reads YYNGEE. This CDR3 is CASSVVSGGDTQYF. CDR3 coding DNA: TGTGCCAGCAGCGTAGTTAGCGGGGGAGATACGCAGTATTTT.

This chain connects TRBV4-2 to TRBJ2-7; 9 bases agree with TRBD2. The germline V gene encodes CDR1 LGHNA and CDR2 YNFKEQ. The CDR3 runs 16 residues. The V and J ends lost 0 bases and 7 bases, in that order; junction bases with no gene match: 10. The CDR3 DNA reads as TGTGCCAGCAGCCAAGACTCCGCGGGGGGGCCTGGTGAGCAGTACTTC. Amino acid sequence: CASSQDSAGGPGEQYF.

CDR3 amino acids: CASSVETYTGELFF. DNA for the CDR3: TGTGCCAGCAGCGTCGAGACTTACACCGGGGAGCTGTTTTTT. The rearrangement links TRBV9 to TRBJ2-2; no definite D call. From germline, CDR1 is SGDLS and CDR2 YYNGEE. V gave up 2 bases and J gave up 3 bases, with 8 bases separating them. This CDR3 spans 14 amino acids.

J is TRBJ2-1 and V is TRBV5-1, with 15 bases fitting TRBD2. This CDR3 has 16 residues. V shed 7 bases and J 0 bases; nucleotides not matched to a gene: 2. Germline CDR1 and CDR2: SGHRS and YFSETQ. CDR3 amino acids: CASGTSGGSSYNEQFF. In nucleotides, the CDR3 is TGCGCCAGCGGGACTAGCGGGGGGAGCTCCTACAATGAGCAGTTCTTC.

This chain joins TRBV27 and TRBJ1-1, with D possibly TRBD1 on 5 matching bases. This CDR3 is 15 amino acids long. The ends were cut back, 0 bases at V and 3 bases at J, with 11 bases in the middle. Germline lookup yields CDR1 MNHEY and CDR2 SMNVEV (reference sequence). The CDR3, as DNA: TGTGCCAGCAGTTTATCGAGCCCAGGGTACACTGAAGCTTTCTTT. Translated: CASSLSSPGYTEAFF.

CDR3 DNA: TGTGCCAGTAGTATATATGACAGTCCCAATCAGCCCCAGCATTTT. Protein product: CASSIYDSPNQPQHF. The gene calls are TRBV19 and TRBJ1-5, with TRBD1 as a possible D gene (5 bases). This CDR3 contains 15 residues. Trimming pared 2 bases from V and 3 bases from J, leaving 11 bases between. CDR1 is LNHDA, CDR2 SQIVND, per germline (reference sequence).

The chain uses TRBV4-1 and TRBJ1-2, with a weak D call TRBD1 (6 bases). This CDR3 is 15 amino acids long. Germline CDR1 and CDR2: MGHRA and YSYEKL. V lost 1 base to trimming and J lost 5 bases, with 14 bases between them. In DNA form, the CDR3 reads TGCGCCAGCAGCCAAGGGACAGCGCGGGGGTATGGCTACACCTTC. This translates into CASSQGTARGYGYTF.

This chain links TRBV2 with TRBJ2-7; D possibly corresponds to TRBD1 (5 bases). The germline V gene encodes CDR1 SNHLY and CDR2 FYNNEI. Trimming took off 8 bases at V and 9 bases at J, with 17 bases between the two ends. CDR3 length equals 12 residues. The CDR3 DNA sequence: TGTGCCAGCTGGGATCAGGGCAGTGGGCAGTACTTC. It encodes CASWDQGSGQYF. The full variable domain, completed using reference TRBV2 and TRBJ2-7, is EPEVTQTPSHQVTQMGQEVILRCVPISNHLYFYWYRQILGQKVEFLVSFYNNEISEKSEIFDDQFSVERPDGSNFTLKIRSTKLEDSAMYFCASWDQGSGQYFGPGTRLTVT.

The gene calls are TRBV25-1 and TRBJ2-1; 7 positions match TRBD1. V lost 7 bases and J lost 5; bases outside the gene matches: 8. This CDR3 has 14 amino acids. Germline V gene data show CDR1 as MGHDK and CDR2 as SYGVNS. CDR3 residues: CASKGTGEDNEQFF. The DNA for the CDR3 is TGTGCCAGCAAAGGAACAGGGGAAGACAATGAGCAGTTCTTC.

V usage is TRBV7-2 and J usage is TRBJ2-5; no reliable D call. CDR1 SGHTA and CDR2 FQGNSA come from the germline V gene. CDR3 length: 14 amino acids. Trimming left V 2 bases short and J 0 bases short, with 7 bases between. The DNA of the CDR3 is TGTGCCAGCAGCTTATGGCAGAACCAAGAGACCCAGTACTTC. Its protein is CASSLWQNQETQYF. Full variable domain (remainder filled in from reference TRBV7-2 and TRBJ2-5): GAGVSQSPSNKVTEKGKDVELRCDPISGHTALYWYRQSLGQGLEFLIYFQGNSAPDKSGLPSDRFSAERTGGSVSTLTIQRTQQEDSAVYLCASSLWQNQETQYFGPGTRLLVL.

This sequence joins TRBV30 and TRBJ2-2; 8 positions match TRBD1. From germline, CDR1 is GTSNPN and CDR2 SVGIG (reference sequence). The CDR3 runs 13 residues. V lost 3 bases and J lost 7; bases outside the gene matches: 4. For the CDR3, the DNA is TGTGCCTGGAGCGGACAGGGCGGCGGGGAGCTGTTTTTT. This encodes CAWSGQGGGELFF.

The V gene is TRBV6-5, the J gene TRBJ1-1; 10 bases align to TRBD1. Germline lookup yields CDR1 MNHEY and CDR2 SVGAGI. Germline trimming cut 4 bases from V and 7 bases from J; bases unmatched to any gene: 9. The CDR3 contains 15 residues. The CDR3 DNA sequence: TGTGCCAGCAGTTCCACCGGGACAGGGGAATTTGAAGCTTTCTTT. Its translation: CASSSTGTGEFEAFF.

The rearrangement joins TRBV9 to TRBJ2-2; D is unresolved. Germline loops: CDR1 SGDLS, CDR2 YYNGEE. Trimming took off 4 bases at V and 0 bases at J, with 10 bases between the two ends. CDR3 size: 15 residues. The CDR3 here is CASSPRLANTGELFF. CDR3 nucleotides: TGTGCCAGCAGCCCCAGACTGGCGAACACCGGGGAGCTGTTTTTT. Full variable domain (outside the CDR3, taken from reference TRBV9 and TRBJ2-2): DSGVTQTPKHLITATGQRVTLRCSPRSGDLSVYWYQQSLDQGLQFLIQYYNGEERAKGNILERFSAQQFPDLHSELNLSSLELGDSALYFCASSPRLANTGELFFGEGSRLTVL.